This T cell receptor (beta chain) was identified during a study of blood T cell repertoires in COVID-19. Overall study: The origin of the acute and convalescent COVID-19 samples was the United States, Italy and Spain.

The V and J ends lost 4 bases and 5 bases, in that order; junction bases with no gene match: 8. The CDR3 sequence is 14 residues long. The germline gives CDR1 SGHRS, CDR2 YFSETQ. The repertoire was sequenced with immunoSEQ multiplex PCR; TCRdb's copy has only in-frame clones and lacks some. The sample holds 70,000 or so clones; roughly 90% are singletons and the top ten take just over 9%. The specimen was peripheral blood. This sequence joins TRBV5-1 and TRBJ2-5, with 7 bases identical to TRBD1. The clonotype comes from a human donor in a cohort sampled during active COVID-19. The CDR3 region is CASSPPGQTETQYF. Written as DNA, the CDR3 is TGCGCCAGCAGCCCACCGGGACAGACGGAGACCCAGTACTTC.